These T cell receptor beta chains were read from a single sample in a study of early T cells in non-severe SARS-CoV-2 infection. TCRdb reprocessed the 5' RACE reads with MiXCR, giving one entry per CDR3 protein. The table lists over 30,000 distinct CDR3 sequences, approximately 7.9% of them singletons. This specimen consisted of whole blood, obtained at baseline. Receptor source: an adult who was a healthcare worker with PCR-confirmed SARS-CoV-2 infection or an uninfected control (not recorded which). Both conserved end residues are part of each CDR3. Each record gives: D gene, V gene, J gene, clone size, CDR3 length, CDR3 protein, CDR3 DNA. D genes are given only for firm matches. Expanded clones are given a class, and other clones once, few, many or no size at all.

D: .
V: TRBV11-3
J: TRBJ2-5
size: few
length: 13
CDR3: CASSLRHAETQYF
DNA: TGTGCCAGCAGCTTACGACATGCAGAGACCCAGTACTTC

D: .
V: TRBV19
J: TRBJ2-7
size: many
length: 16
CDR3: CASSIAGAESSYEQYF
DNA: TGTGCCAGTAGTATAGCAGGCGCGGAAAGCTCCTACGAGCAGTACTTC

D: .
V: TRBV4-1
J: TRBJ1-6
size: few
length: 17
CDR3: CASSQDESQGYNSPLHF
DNA: TGCGCCAGCAGCCAAGACGAGAGCCAGGGTTATAATTCACCCCTCCACTTT

D: .
V: TRBV20-1
J: TRBJ1-6
size: .
length: 13
CDR3: CSARGDADSPLHF
DNA: TGCAGTGCTAGAGGGGACGCGGACTCACCCCTCCACTTT

D: .
V: TRBV19
J: TRBJ1-2
size: many
length: 14
CDR3: CASSSAGDTYGYTF
DNA: TGTGCCAGTAGTTCCGCCGGGGACACCTATGGCTACACCTTC

D: .
V: TRBV19
J: TRBJ2-2
size: few
length: 11
CDR3: CASSRWGELFF
DNA: TGTGCCAGTAGTAGGTGGGGGGAGCTGTTTTTT

D: TRBD2
V: TRBV6-1
J: TRBJ2-2
size: many
length: 15
CDR3: CASSEASGGTGELFF
DNA: TGTGCCAGCAGTGAAGCTAGCGGGGGGACCGGGGAGCTGTTTTTT

D: .
V: TRBV2
J: TRBJ2-1
size: .
length: 20
CDR3: CASRSRPSWSGDSRNNEQFF
DNA: TGTGCCAGCAGATCACGACCTTCTTGGTCGGGGGACAGTCGAAACAATGAGCAGTTCTTC

D: .
V: TRBV11-2
J: TRBJ2-5
size: many
length: 18
CDR3: CASSLGPRVVGHQETQYF
DNA: TGTGCCAGCAGCCTAGGTCCCAGGGTAGTGGGTCACCAAGAGACCCAGTACTTC

D: .
V: TRBV20-1
J: TRBJ1-2
size: many
length: 15
CDR3: CSARDNGQGSYGYTF
DNA: TGCAGTGCTAGAGATAATGGTCAGGGAAGCTATGGCTACACCTTC